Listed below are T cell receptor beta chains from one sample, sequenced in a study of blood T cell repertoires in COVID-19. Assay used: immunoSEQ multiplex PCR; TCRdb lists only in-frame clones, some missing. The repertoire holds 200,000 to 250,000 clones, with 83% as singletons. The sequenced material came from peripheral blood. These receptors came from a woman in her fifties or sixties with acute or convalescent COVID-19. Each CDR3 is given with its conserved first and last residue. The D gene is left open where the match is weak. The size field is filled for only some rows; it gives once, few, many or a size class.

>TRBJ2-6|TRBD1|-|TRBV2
CASSGDRSGANVLTF
TGTGCCAGCAGCGGGGACAGATCTGGGGCCAACGTCCTGACTTTC
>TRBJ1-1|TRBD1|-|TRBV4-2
CASSQETGTGNTEAFF
TGTGCCAGCAGCCAAGAAACCGGGACAGGGAACACTGAAGCTTTCTTT
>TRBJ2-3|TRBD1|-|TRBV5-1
CASSLGQGADTQYF
TGCGCCAGCAGCTTAGGACAGGGCGCAGATACGCAGTATTTT
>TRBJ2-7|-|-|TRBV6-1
CASSEAAGSYEQYF
TGTGCCAGCAGTGAAGCGGCCGGGTCCTACGAGCAGTACTTC
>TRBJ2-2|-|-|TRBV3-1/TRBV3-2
CASSQVQNTGELFF
TGTGCCAGCAGCCAGGTACAGAACACCGGGGAGCTGTTTTTT
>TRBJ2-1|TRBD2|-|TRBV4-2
CASSQGLAGSSYNEQFF
TGTGCCAGCAGCCAAGGGCTAGCGGGGTCCTCCTACAATGAGCAGTTCTTC
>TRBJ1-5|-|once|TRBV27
CASSLKSVNQPQHF
TGTGCCAGCAGTTTAAAATCAGTTAATCAGCCCCAGCATTTT
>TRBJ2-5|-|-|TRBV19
CASATSVYQETQYF
TGTGCCAGCGCGACCAGCGTGTACCAAGAGACCCAGTACTTC
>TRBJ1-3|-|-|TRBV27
CASRRVSGNTIYF
TGTGCCAGCCGCAGGGTATCGGGAAACACCATATATTTT
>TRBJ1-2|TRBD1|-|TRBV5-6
CASSLSGTGVNGYTF
TGTGCCAGCAGCTTATCCGGGACAGGGGTTAATGGCTACACCTTC
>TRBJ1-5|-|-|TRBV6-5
CASNPGTNQPQHF
TGTGCCAGCAATCCGGGAACTAATCAGCCCCAGCATTTT
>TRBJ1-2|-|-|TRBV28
CATGSYGYTF
TGTGCCACAGGTTCTTATGGCTACACCTTC
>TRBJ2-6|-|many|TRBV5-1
CASSLDRNSGANVLTF
TGCGCCAGCAGCCTAGACAGAAACTCTGGGGCCAACGTCCTGACTTTC
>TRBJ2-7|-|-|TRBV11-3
CASSLVPGYEQYF
TGTGCCAGCAGCTTAGTTCCGGGTTACGAGCAGTACTTC
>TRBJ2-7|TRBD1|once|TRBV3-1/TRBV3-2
CASSPPGTGFMGEQYF
TGTGCCAGCAGCCCTCCCGGGACAGGGTTCATGGGCGAGCAGTACTTC
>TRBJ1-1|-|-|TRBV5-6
CASKPGGVRLNTEAFF
TGTGCCAGCAAACCTGGCGGGGTCCGGCTGAACACTGAAGCTTTCTTT
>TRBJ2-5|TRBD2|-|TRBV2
CASSEDGGAGETQYF
TGTGCCAGCAGTGAAGACGGGGGGGCGGGTGAGACCCAGTACTTC
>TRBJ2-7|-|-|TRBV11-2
CASSLYYEQYF
TGTGCCAGCAGCTTATATTACGAGCAGTACTTC
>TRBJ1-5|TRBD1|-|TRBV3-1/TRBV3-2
CASSQGQGLQPQHF
TGTGCCAGCAGCCAAGGACAGGGTCTTCAGCCCCAGCATTTT
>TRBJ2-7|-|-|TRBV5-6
CASSPVTGRSYEQYF
TGTGCCAGCAGCCCGGTAACAGGGCGCTCCTACGAGCAGTACTTC
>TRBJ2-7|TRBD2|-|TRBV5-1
CASSSGLAEQYF
TGCGCCAGCAGCTCTGGACTAGCAGAGCAGTACTTC
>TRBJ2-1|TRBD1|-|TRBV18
CASSPSGTGSDEQFF
TGTGCCAGCTCACCCTCCGGGACAGGGTCTGATGAGCAGTTCTTC
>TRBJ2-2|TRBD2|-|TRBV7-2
CASSPTSGGAPGELFF
TGTGCCAGCAGTCCGACTAGCGGGGGGGCCCCCGGGGAGCTGTTTTTT
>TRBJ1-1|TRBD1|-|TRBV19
CASSLGQHTEAFF
TGTGCCAGTAGTTTGGGACAGCACACTGAAGCTTTCTTT
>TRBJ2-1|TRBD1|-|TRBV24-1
CATRETGTGYNEQFF
TGTGCCACCAGAGAAACCGGGACAGGGTACAATGAGCAGTTCTTC
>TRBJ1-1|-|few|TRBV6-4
CASGGGLDTEAFF
TGTGCCAGCGGGGGGGGCCTCGACACTGAAGCTTTCTTT
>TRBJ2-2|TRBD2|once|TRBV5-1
CASSPGGSGTGELFF
TGCGCCAGCAGCCCGGGGGGGTCGGGCACCGGGGAGCTGTTTTTT
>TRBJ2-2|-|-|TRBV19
CATLPNAGFTGELFF
TGTGCCACCCTACCCAACGCAGGGTTCACCGGGGAGCTGTTTTTT
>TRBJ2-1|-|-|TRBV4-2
CASSGQKSYNEQFF
TGTGCCAGCAGCGGACAGAAGAGCTACAATGAGCAGTTCTTC
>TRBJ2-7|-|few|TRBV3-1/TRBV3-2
CASGTSDYEQYF
TGTGCCAGTGGGACAAGCGACTACGAGCAGTACTTC
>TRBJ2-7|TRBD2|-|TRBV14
CASSHGLSGRASEQYF
TGTGCCAGCAGCCATGGTCTTAGCGGGAGGGCCTCCGAGCAGTACTTC
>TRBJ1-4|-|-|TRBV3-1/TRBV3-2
CASSHPGPNEKLFF
TGTGCCAGCAGCCACCCAGGGCCTAATGAAAAACTGTTTTTT
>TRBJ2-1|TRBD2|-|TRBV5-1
CASSLGLAGYNEQFF
TGCGCCAGCAGCTTAGGACTAGCGGGTTACAATGAGCAGTTCTTC
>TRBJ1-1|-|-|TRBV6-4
CASSAPTGNTEAFF
TGTGCCAGCAGTGCCCCAACAGGGAACACTGAAGCTTTCTTT
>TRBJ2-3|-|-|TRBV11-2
CASSPGTDTQYF
TGTGCCAGCAGCCCCGGCACAGATACGCAGTATTTT
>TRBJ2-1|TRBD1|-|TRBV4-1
CASSHRTGRREQFF
TGCGCCAGCAGCCACCGGACAGGGAGACGAGAGCAGTTCTTC
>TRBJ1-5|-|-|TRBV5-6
CASSLSRFQGGGPQHF
TGTGCCAGCAGCTTGAGTCGATTTCAGGGCGGGGGGCCCCAGCATTTT
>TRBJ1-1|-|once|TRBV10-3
CAISAKNTEAFF
TGTGCCATCAGCGCGAAGAACACTGAAGCTTTCTTT
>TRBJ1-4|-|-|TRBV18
CASSPEFGEGNEKLFF
TGTGCCAGCTCACCTGAATTCGGGGAAGGCAATGAAAAACTGTTTTTT
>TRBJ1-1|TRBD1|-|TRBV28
CASKDRAMNTEAFF
TGTGCCAGCAAGGACAGGGCGATGAACACTGAAGCTTTCTTT
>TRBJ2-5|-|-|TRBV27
CASSLTPSRRETQYF
TGTGCCAGCAGTCTCACCCCCTCGAGGCGGGAGACCCAGTACTTC
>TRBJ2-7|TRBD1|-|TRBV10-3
CAISPTGTDYEQYF
TGTGCCATCAGTCCTACCGGGACAGACTACGAGCAGTACTTC
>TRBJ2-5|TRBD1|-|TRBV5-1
CASTHRGYQETQYF
TGCGCCAGCACCCACAGGGGATACCAAGAGACCCAGTACTTC
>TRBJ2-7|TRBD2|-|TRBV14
CASSYSGGPTYEQYF
TGTGCCAGCAGCTATAGCGGGGGGCCGACCTACGAGCAGTACTTC
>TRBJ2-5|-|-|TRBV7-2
CASSSPPGQETQYF
TGTGCCAGCAGCTCCCCCCCCGGTCAAGAGACCCAGTACTTC
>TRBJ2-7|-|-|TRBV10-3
CAISESGSGEAYEQYF
TGTGCCATCAGTGAGTCTGGTTCAGGGGAAGCCTACGAGCAGTACTTC
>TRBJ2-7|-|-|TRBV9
CASSANSYEQYF
TGTGCCAGCAGCGCTAATTCCTACGAGCAGTACTTC
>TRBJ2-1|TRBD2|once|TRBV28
CASTNSGLAGGEQFF
TGTGCCAGCACCAACTCGGGACTAGCGGGGGGAGAGCAGTTCTTC
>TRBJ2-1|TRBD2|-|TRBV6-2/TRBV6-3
CASSILAGGNEQFF
TGTGCCAGCAGCATACTAGCGGGGGGGAATGAGCAGTTCTTC
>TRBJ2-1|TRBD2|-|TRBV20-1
CSASPTSGRINEQFF
TGCAGTGCTAGTCCCACTAGCGGGAGGATTAATGAGCAGTTCTTC
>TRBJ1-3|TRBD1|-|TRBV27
CASSPNRGPGSGNTIYF
TGTGCCAGCAGTCCGAACAGGGGGCCCGGCTCTGGAAACACCATATATTTT
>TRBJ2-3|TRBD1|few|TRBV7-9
CASSSPGTGKLADTQYF
TGTGCCAGCAGCTCCCCCGGGACAGGGAAGTTGGCAGATACGCAGTATTTT
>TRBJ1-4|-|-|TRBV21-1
CASSKIPKEDEKLFF
TGTGCCAGCAGCAAAATACCCAAGGAGGATGAAAAACTGTTTTTT
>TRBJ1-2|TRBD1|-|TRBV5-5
CASSFTGGMSYGYTF
TGTGCCAGCAGCTTTACAGGGGGGATGAGCTATGGCTACACCTTC
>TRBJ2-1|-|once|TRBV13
CASSSALTAPRTEQFF
TGTGCCAGCAGCTCGGCCTTGACAGCTCCTCGGACTGAGCAGTTCTTC
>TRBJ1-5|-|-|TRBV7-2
CASSLDIWVNQPQHF
TGTGCCAGCAGCTTGGACATTTGGGTCAATCAGCCCCAGCATTTT
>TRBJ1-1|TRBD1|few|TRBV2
CASSDGQGNTEAFF
TGTGCCAGCAGTGACGGACAGGGGAACACTGAAGCTTTCTTT
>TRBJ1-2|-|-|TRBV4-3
CASSTRRRDSGGYTF
TGCGCCAGCAGCACAAGAAGACGGGACTCGGGAGGCTACACCTTC